This T cell receptor (beta chain) was profiled in a study of T cell repertoires in cytomegalovirus infection. Turning to the study itself: Both CMV infection and a matching HLA type were indicated by public TCR beta signatures. Overall study results and limits: The cumulative frequency of public TCR beta families distinguished individuals who carried CMV together with the relevant HLA. The ex vivo response was dominated by HLA-C-restricted CMV-specific TCR beta clonotypes.

TCRdb passed the reads through MiXCR, listing each CDR3 protein once. Here the sample spans 300,000 to 400,000 distinct CDR3 sequences, 15% to 20% being singletons. The germline gives CDR1 SGHRS, CDR2 YFSETQ. With V trimmed by 4 bases and J by 5 bases, 6 bases remained unmatched. CDR3 length: 14 amino acids. On this clonotype: Its antigen is as yet unknown.

Sample: PBMCs. The chain carries TRBV5-1 and TRBJ2-3, with TRBD2 matching 8 bases. This clonotype was obtained from a human donor in good health (CMV status not recorded). Some clones in this sample may be carry-over from other donors' samples. CDR3 nucleotides: TGCGCCAGCAGCAGCGGACTAGCCCAAGATACGCAGTATTTT. The encoded protein is CASSSGLAQDTQYF.